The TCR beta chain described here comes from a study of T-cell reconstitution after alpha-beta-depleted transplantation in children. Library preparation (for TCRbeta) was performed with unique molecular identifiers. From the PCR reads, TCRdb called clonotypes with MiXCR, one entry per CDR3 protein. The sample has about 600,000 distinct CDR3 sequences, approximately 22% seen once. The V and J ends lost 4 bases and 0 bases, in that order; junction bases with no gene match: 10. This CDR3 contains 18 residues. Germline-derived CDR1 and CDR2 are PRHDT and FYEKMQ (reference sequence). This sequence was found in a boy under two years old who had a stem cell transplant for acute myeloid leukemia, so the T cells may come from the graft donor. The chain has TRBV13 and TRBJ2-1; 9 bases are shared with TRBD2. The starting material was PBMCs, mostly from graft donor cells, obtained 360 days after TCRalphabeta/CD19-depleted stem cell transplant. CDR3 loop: CASSSRVAGVPSYNEQFF. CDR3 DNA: TGTGCCAGCAGCTCCCGGGTAGCGGGGGTCCCCTCCTACAATGAGCAGTTCTTC.